A selection of T cell receptor beta chains follows, all from one sample in a study of blood T cell repertoires in COVID-19. The repertoire was sequenced with immunoSEQ multiplex PCR; TCRdb's copy has only in-frame clones and lacks some. The data show about 390,000 clones, with 85% to 90% seen just once and 10% held by the top ten. The source material was PBMCs or T cells enriched from blood (not recorded which). The receptors originated from a woman in her fifties or sixties who had recovered from COVID-19. Each CDR3 is given with its conserved first and last residue. Fields, in order: CDR3 protein, CDR3 DNA, V gene, J gene, clone size, D gene. D genes are given only for firm matches. Size is omitted from some rows. Given values are once, few, many or a class for expanded clones.

CAWSLTVNYGYTF,TGTGCCTGGAGTCTAACCGTTAACTATGGCTACACCTTC,TRBV30,TRBJ1-2,-,-
CASRDTGYNEQFF,TGTGCCAGCCGGGACACGGGTTACAATGAGCAGTTCTTC,TRBV10-3,TRBJ2-1,-,-
CASSYVIGTTSEQYF,TGTGCCAGCAGTTACGTAATAGGGACAACAAGTGAGCAGTACTTC,TRBV6-5,TRBJ2-7,-,-
CASSPRGYEQYF,TGTGCCAGCTCACCACGCGGGTACGAGCAGTACTTC,TRBV18,TRBJ2-7,-,-
CASSQAQGAGNSPLHF,TGCGCCAGCAGCCAAGCACAGGGGGCGGGCAATTCACCCCTCCACTTT,TRBV4-1,TRBJ1-6,-,TRBD1
CASSPPERFGTQYF,TGTGCCAGCAGCCCCCCCGAGCGGTTCGGGACCCAGTACTTC,TRBV11-2,TRBJ2-5,-,-
CASSDHSGNTEAFF,TGTGCCAGCAGTGATCATTCAGGCAACACTGAAGCTTTCTTT,TRBV6-4,TRBJ1-1,-,-
CASTPPGQGVSGANVLTF,TGTGCCAGTACCCCCCCTGGACAGGGAGTCTCTGGGGCCAACGTCCTGACTTTC,TRBV19,TRBJ2-6,-,TRBD1
CASAKTAGELFF,TGTGCCAGCGCCAAGACAGCCGGGGAGCTGTTTTTT,TRBV3-1/TRBV3-2,TRBJ2-2,few,-
CASRGGAWEYGYTF,TGTGCCAGCAGGGGGGGGGCCTGGGAGTATGGCTACACCTTC,TRBV2,TRBJ1-2,-,-
CASRTTGELFF,TGTGCCAGCAGGACTACCGGGGAGCTGTTTTTT,TRBV28,TRBJ2-2,-,-
CASSFLLAGARMQFF,TGTGCCAGCAGCTTTTTACTAGCGGGGGCCCGCATGCAGTTCTTC,TRBV7-9,TRBJ2-1,once,TRBD2
CASSFGTGGYEQYF,TGTGCCAGCAGCTTTGGGACAGGGGGATACGAGCAGTACTTC,TRBV5-6,TRBJ2-7,-,TRBD1
CASSLVAAAWNGYTF,TGTGCCAGCAGCTTAGTGGCGGCGGCTTGGAATGGCTACACCTTC,TRBV7-9,TRBJ1-2,-,-
CASWTGFDEQYF,TGTGCCAGCTGGACAGGGTTTGACGAGCAGTACTTC,TRBV6-5,TRBJ2-7,-,TRBD1
CASSFEGADTQYF,TGTGCCAGCAGTTTCGAGGGCGCAGATACGCAGTATTTT,TRBV27,TRBJ2-3,once,-
CASSFPGGDIQYF,TGTGCCAGCAGCTTCCCTGGAGGGGACATTCAGTACTTC,TRBV7-9,TRBJ2-4,-,-
CASSQSLDRSNYGYTF,TGTGCCAGCAGCCAATCCCTGGACAGGTCTAACTATGGCTACACCTTC,TRBV4-2,TRBJ1-2,few,TRBD1